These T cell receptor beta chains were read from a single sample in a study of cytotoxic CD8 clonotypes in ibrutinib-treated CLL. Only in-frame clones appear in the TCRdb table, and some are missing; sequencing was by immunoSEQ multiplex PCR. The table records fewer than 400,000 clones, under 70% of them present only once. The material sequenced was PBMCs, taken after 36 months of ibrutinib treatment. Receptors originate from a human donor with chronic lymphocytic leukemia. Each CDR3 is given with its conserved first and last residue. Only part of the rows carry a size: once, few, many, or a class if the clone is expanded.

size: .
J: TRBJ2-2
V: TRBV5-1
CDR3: CASSTGVGGELFF

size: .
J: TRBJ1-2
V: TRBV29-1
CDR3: CSVARVEDGYTF

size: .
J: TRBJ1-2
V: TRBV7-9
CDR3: CASSPTGNYGYTF

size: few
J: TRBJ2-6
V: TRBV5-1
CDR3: CASSSLGTGANVLTF

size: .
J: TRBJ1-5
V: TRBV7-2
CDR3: CASSLEVSTQRQPQHF

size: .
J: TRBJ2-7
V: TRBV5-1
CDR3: CASSFSSGYEQYF

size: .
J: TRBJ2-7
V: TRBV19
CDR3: CASSRLAGIRYEQYF

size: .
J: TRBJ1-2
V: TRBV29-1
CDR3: CSVVRGGYGYTF

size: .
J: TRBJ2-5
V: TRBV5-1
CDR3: CASSFYGQEETQYF

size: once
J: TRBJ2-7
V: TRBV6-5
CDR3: CASSYSGDRAIYEQYF

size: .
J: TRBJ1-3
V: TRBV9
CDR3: CASSAPGTVSGNTIYF

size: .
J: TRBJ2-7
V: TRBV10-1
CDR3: CASSGTSGGSSYEQYF

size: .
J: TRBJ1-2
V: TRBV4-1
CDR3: CASRETGEDYGYTF

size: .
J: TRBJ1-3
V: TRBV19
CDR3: CASSLRTGFGNTIYF

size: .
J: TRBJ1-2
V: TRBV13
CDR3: CASSPGQDYGYTF

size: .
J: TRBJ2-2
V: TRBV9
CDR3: CASSAGLAGVDGELFF

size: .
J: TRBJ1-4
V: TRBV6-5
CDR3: CASRTGGGEEKLFF

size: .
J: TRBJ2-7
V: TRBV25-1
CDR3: CASSVNYEQYF

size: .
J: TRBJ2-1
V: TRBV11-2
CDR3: CASSLEGLASEFF

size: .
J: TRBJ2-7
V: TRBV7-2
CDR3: CASSLVRTGAFYEQYF

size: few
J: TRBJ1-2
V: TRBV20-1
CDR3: CSAGAYGYTF

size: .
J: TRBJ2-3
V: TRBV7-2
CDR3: CASTRSGTDTQYF

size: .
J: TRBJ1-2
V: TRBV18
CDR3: CASSPGRTNYGYTF

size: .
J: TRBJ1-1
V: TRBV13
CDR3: CASSFQGWDTEAFF

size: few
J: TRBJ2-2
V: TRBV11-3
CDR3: CASSRGLGTGELFF

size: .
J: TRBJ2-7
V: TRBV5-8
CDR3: CASKTSVTGGLIYEQYF

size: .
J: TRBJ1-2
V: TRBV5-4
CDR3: CASSLTQGHYGYTF

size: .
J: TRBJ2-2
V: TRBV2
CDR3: CASSPRLAGDGELFF

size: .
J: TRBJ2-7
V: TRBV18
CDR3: CASSAKSSSYEQYF

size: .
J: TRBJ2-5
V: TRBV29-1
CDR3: CSAWGGTGEETQYF

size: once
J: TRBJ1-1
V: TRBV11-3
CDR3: CASSLRGMNTEAFF

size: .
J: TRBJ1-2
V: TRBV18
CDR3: CASSPPADQNYGYTF

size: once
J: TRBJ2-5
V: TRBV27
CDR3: CASSVTGPDGTQYF

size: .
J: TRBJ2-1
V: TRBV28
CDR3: CASSSFGLQSSYNEQFF

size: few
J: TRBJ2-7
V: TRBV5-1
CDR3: CASSRTSGSYEQYF

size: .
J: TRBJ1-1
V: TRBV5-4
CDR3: CASSFHMNTEAFF

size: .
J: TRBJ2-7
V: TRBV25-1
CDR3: CASSRRYEQYF

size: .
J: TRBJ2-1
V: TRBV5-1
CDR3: CASSLDRREGEQFF

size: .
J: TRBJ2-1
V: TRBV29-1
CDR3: CSVELELVNEQFF

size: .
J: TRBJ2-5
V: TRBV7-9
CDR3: CASSLSWGAGETQYF

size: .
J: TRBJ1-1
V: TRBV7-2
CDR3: CASSKIGNTEAFF

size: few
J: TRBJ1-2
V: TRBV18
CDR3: CASSPKAVVTLDYGYTF

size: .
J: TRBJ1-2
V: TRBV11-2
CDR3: CASSPRFREGYTF

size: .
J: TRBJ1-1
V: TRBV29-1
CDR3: CSAYRWNTEAFF

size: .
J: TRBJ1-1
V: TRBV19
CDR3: CASSIRQSMNTEAFF

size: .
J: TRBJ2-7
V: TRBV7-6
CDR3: CASSYIGTRSSYEQYF

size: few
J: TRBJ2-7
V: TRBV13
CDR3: CASSLRTSGRAYEQYF

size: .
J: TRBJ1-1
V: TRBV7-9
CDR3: CASSTSDRGSAEAFF

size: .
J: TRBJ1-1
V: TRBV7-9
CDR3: CASSLGTGGYTEAFF

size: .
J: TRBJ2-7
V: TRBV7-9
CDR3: CASSLAGGHSYEQYF

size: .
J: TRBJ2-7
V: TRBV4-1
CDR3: CASSDRLGTHYEQYF

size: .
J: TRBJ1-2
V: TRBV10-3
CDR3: CAISESAGTGIGYTF

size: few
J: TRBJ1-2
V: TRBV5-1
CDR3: CASSLEAGRDYGYTF